The clone carrying this T cell receptor beta chain showed up just a few times. This record belongs to a study of T cell repertoires in cytomegalovirus infection. Overall study context: Based on public TCR beta signatures, there were indications of CMV infection and of a matching HLA type.

A single record per CDR3 protein comes from TCRdb applying MiXCR to the reads. The sample contains more than 150,000 distinct CDR3 sequences, approximately 20% of which appear only once. The CDR3 is 12 amino acids. In germline, CDR1 is GTSNPN, CDR2 SVGIG (reference sequence). Trimming removed 3 bases from V and 5 bases from J, with 9 bases in between. The sequenced sample consisted of PBMCs. The TCR originated in a human donor in good health (CMV status not recorded). Some clones in this sample may be carry-over from other donors' samples. The chain uses TRBV30 and TRBJ2-3, with D hard to call. CDR3 sequence: CAWSEARDTQYF. The CDR3 coding sequence is TGTGCCTGGAGCGAGGCCAGAGATACGCAGTATTTT. The full variable domain, in which reference TRBV30 and TRBJ2-3 provide the parts outside the CDR3, is SQTIHQWPATLVQPVGSPLSLECTVEGTSNPNLYWYRQAAGRGLQLLFYSVGIGQISSEVPQNLSASRPQDRQFILSSKKLLLSDSGFYLCAWSEARDTQYFGPGTRLTVL.